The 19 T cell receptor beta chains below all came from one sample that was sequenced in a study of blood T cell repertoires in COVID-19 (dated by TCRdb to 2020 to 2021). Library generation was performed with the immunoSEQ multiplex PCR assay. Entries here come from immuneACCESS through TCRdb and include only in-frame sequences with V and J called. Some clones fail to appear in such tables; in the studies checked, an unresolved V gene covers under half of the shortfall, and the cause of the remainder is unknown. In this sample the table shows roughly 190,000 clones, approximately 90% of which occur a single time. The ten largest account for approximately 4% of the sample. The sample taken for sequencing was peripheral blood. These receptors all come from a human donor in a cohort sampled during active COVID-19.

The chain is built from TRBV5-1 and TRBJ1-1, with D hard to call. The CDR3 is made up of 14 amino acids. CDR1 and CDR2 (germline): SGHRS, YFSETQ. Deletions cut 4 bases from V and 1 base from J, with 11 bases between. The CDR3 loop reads CASSLGWANTEAFF. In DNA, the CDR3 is TGCGCCAGCAGCCTTGGTTGGGCGAACACTGAAGCTTTCTTT.

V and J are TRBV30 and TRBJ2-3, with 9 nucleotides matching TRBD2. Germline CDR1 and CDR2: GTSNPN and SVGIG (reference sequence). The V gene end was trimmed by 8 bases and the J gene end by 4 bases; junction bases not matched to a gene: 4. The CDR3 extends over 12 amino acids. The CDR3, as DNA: TGTGCCGGAACTAGCGGGTCAGATACGCAGTATTTT. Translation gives CAGTSGSDTQYF. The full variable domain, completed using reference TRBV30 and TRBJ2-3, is SQTIHQWPATLVQPVGSPLSLECTVEGTSNPNLYWYRQAAGRGLQLLFYSVGIGQISSEVPQNLSASRPQDRQFILSSKKLLLSDSGFYLCAGTSGSDTQYFGPGTRLTVL.

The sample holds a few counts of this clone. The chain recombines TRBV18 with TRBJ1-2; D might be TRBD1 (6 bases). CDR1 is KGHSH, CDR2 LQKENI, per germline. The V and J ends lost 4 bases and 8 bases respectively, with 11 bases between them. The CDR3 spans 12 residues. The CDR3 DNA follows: TGTGCCAGCTCACTGGACAGTTACGGCTACACCTTC. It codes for CASSLDSYGYTF.

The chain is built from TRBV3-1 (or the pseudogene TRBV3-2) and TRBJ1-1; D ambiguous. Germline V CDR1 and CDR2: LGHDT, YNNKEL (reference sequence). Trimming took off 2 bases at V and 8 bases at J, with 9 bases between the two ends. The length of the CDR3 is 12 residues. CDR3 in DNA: TGTGCCAGCAGCCAATCTGCAGGAGAAGCTTTCTTT. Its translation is CASSQSAGEAFF.

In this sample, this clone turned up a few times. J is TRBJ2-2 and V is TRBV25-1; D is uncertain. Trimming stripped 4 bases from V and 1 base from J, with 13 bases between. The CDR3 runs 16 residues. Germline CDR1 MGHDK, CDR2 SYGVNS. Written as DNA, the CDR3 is TGTGCCAGCAGTGTTAGGTTGTCAGGGAACACCGGGGAGCTGTTTTTT. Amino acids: CASSVRLSGNTGELFF.

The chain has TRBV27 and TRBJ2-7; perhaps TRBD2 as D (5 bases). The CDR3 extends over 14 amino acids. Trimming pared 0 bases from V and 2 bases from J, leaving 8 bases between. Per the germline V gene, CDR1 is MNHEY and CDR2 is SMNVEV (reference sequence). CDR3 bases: TGTGCCAGCAGTTTATCCCGGGGAACCTACGAGCAGTACTTC. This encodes CASSLSRGTYEQYF.

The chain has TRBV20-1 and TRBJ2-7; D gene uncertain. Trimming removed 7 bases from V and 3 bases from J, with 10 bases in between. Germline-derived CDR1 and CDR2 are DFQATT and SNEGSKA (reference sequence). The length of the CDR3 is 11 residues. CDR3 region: CSVRANYEQYF. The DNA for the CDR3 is TGCAGTGTCCGAGCGAACTACGAGCAGTACTTC.

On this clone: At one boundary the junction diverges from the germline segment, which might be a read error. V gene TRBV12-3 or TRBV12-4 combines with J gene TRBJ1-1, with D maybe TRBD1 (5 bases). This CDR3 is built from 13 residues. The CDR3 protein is CTSSLSGGIEAFF. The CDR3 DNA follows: TGTACCAGCAGCCTATCCGGGGGTATTGAAGCTTTCTTT.

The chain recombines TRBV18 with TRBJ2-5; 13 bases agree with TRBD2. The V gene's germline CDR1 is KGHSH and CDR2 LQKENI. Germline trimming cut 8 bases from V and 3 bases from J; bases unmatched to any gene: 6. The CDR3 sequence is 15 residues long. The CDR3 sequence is CASHLGLAGKETQYF. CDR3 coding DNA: TGTGCCAGCCACCTGGGACTAGCGGGGAAAGAGACCCAGTACTTC. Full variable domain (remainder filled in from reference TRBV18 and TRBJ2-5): NAGVMQNPRHLVRRRGQEARLRCSPMKGHSHVYWYRQLPEEGLKFMVYLQKENIIDESGMPKERFSAEFPKEGPSILRIQQVVRGDSAAYFCASHLGLAGKETQYFGPGTRLLVL.

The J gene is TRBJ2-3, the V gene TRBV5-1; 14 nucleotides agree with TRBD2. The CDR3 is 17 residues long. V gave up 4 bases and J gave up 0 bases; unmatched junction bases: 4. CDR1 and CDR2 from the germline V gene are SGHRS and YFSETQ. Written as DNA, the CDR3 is TGCGCCAGCAGCACCGGGACTAGCGGGGGCAGCACAGATACGCAGTATTTT. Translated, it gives CASSTGTSGGSTDTQYF.

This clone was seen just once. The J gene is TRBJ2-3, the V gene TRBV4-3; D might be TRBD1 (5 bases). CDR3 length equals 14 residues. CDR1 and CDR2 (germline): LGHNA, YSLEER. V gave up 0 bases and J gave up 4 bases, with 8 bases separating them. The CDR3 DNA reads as TGCGCCAGCAGCCAAGATCAGGGTTCAGATACGCAGTATTTT. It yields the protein CASSQDQGSDTQYF.

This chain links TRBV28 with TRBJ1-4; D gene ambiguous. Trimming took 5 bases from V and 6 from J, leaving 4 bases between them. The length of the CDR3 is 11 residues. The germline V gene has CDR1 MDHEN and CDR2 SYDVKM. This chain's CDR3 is CASSRDEKLFF. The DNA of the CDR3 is TGTGCCAGCAGTCGAGATGAAAAACTGTTTTTT.

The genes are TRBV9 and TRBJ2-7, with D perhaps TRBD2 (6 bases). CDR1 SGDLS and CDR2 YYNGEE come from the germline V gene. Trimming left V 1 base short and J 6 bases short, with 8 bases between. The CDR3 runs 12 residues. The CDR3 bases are TGTGCCAGCAGCGTATCCGGGGGCGAGCAGTACTTC. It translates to CASSVSGGEQYF.

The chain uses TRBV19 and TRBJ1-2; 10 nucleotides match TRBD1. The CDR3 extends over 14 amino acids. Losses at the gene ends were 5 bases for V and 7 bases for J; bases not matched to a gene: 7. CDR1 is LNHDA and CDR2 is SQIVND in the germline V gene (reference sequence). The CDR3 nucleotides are TGTGCCAGTAGTGACAGGGGGCGCAATCTTGGCTACACCTTC. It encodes CASSDRGRNLGYTF. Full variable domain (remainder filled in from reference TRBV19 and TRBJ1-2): DGGITQSPKYLFRKEGQNVTLSCEQNLNHDAMYWYRQDPGQGLRLIYYSQIVNDFQKGDIAEGYSVSREKKESFPLTVTSAQKNPTAFYLCASSDRGRNLGYTFGSGTRLTVV.

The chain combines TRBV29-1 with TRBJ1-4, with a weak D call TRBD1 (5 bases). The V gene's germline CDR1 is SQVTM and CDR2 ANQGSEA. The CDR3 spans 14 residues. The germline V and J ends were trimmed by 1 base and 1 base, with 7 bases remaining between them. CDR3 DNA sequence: TGCAGCGTTGAAGGGGGCGGAACTAATGAAAAACTGTTTTTT. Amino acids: CSVEGGGTNEKLFF.

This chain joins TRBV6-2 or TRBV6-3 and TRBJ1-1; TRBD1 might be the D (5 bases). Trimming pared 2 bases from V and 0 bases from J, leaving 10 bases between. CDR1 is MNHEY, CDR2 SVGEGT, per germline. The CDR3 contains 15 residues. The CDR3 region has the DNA TGTGCCAGCAGTTACGGATGGACACTGAACACTGAAGCTTTCTTT. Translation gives CASSYGWTLNTEAFF.

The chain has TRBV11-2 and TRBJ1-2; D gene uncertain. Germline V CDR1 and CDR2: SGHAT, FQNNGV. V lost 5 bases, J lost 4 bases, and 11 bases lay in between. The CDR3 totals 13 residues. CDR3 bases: TGTGCCAGCAGCCACGGAGGCAGCTATGGCTACACCTTC. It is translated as CASSHGGSYGYTF.

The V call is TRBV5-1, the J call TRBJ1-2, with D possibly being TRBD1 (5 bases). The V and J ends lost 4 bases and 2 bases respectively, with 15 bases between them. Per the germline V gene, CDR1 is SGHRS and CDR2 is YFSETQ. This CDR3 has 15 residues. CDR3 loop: CASSTGPQENYGYTF. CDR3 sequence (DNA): TGCGCCAGCAGCACGGGTCCACAGGAGAACTATGGCTACACCTTC.

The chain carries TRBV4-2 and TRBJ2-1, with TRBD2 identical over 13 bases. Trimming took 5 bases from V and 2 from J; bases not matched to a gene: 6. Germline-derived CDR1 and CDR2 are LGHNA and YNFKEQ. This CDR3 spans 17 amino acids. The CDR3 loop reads CASSSRTSGRTYNEQFF. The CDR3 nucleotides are TGTGCCAGCAGCTCCCGGACTAGCGGGAGAACCTACAATGAGCAGTTCTTC.